This TCR beta chain was sequenced for a study of naive and memory T cell subsets. This clonotype was seen a handful of times. Its antigen is unknown. Two oligonucleotides, mixed equimolar, formed the beta constant-region primer covering TRBC1 and TRBC2. An oligonucleotide with the SP2 primer and a 12-nucleotide UMI was ligated to the cDNA 3' end. Four rounds of PCR amplified the ligated cDNA using nested alpha and beta constant-region primers plus SP2. MiXCR, applied by TCRdb to the UMI-ligation and nested PCR reads, yields one record per CDR3 protein. This table has some 87,000 distinct CDR3 sequences, 7% to 8% appearing once. General study findings and limits: Over 95% of naive TCR sequences appeared only once after error correction, unlike memory subsets. In CD4 and CD8 cells, diversity dropped from naive through EMRA.

Trimming cost V 4 bases and J 2 bases, with 11 bases left between them. Germline loops: CDR1 LGHNA, CDR2 YSLEER. CDR3 length: 15 residues. This receptor was taken from a human donor in good health. The chain recombines TRBV4-3 with TRBJ2-2, with a weak D call TRBD2 (6 bases). Sequencing was carried out using central memory CD4+ T cells from blood. The CDR3 DNA is TGCGCCAGCAGCCTCGGGACTGTTAACACCGGGGAGCTGTTTTTT. Amino acid sequence: CASSLGTVNTGELFF.